The T cell receptor (beta chain) under discussion was sequenced for a study of blood T cells in healthy people across ages. Study context: Template switching retrieved approximately one barcoded beta molecule for each two T cells.

V lost 1 base, J lost 5 bases, and 11 bases lay in between. There are 14 residues in the CDR3. Germline CDR1 is MNHNS and CDR2 is SASEGT. Alongside a J-beta primer mix, a sample-barcoded 5' primer served in a second PCR lasting about 6 to 11 cycles. TCRdb passed the 5' RACE reads through MiXCR, listing each CDR3 protein once. The data show about 780,000 distinct CDR3 sequences, less than 60% seen once. Study-wide findings and caveats: The unknown donor CMV status may have confounded expanded clonotype changes. Naive CD4+ cell counts and diversity both ran higher in long-lived than in aged donors. Unsorted PBMCs ruled out conclusive naive versus antigen-experienced comparison.

In regard to this clonotype: Its antigen is undetermined.

The sequenced material came from blood. This TCR was sampled from an elderly man in good health. This sequence joins TRBV6-1 and TRBJ1-2, with D perhaps matching TRBD1 (5 bases). The CDR3 reads CASSEGGGKYGYTF. CDR3 in DNA: TGTGCCAGCAGTGAAGGGGGCGGAAAATATGGCTACACCTTC.